The 6 T cell receptor beta chains given below trace back to one sample, sequenced in a study of cytomegalovirus exposure and HLA in healthy donors. The primer mix had 60 Vbeta and 13 Jbeta primers. Produced via immunoSEQ multiplex PCR; TCRdb's table is partial and in-frame only. The sample contains about 63,000 clones, 60% to 80% of which appear only once. The source material was PBMCs. These receptors originate from a woman aged 40 to 49 in good health and CMV-seropositive.

V gene TRBV7-9 combines with J gene TRBJ1-3; D call uncertain. The V end lost 8 bases, the J end lost 9 bases, and 11 bases lay between the germline ends. CDR1 and CDR2 from the germline V gene are SEHNR and FQNEAQ (reference sequence). The length of the CDR3 is 11 residues. Written as DNA, the CDR3 is TGTGCCAGCGGCCTTGCTCGCACCATATATTTT. Translated: CASGLARTIYF.

The chain links TRBV27 to TRBJ2-2; no firm D call. This CDR3 has 13 amino acids. From germline, CDR1 is MNHEY and CDR2 SMNVEV (reference sequence). Trimming stripped 5 bases from V and 8 bases from J, with 12 bases between. The CDR3 reads CASSQTKGGELFF. In nucleotides, the CDR3 is TGTGCCAGCAGTCAAACTAAAGGAGGGGAGCTGTTTTTT.

The genes are TRBV2 and TRBJ2-1; 12 bases line up with TRBD1. V lost 0 bases to trimming and J lost 6 bases; unmatched junction nucleotides: 6. Germline lookup yields CDR1 SNHLY and CDR2 FYNNEI. The CDR3 length is 17 residues. The CDR3 DNA reads as TGTGCCAGCAGTGAAGCGCGAGGGACAGGGGGCCTCAATGAGCAGTTCTTC. Its translation: CASSEARGTGGLNEQFF.

The chain employs TRBV5-1 and TRBJ1-2; possibly TRBD1 for D (6 bases). Germline V gene data show CDR1 as SGHRS and CDR2 as YFSETQ. V was cut by 3 bases and J by 6 bases, with 15 bases left in between. This CDR3 spans 14 amino acids. As DNA, the CDR3 is TGCGCCAGCAGCTGGGAACAGGGTGTAAATGGCTACACCTTC. Its protein product is CASSWEQGVNGYTF.

The chain is built from TRBV7-9 and TRBJ2-7, with 7 bases fitting TRBD1. Germline-derived CDR1 and CDR2 are SEHNR and FQNEAQ (reference sequence). CDR3 length equals 15 residues. With V trimmed by 1 base and J by 2 bases, 5 bases remained unmatched. CDR3 DNA: TGTGCCAGCAGCTTAGAAGAGACAGGGCCCTACGAGCAGTACTTC. It yields the protein CASSLEETGPYEQYF.

In its sample, this clone was seen once. V and J are TRBV18 and TRBJ1-4; 7 positions match TRBD1. Germline V gene data show CDR1 as KGHSH and CDR2 as LQKENI. Trimming cost V 3 bases and J 3 bases; bases outside gene matches: 4. The CDR3 loop spans 15 amino acids. The CDR3 is CASSPRDSPNEKLFF. CDR3 in DNA: TGTGCCAGCTCACCGAGGGACAGTCCTAATGAAAAACTGTTTTTT.